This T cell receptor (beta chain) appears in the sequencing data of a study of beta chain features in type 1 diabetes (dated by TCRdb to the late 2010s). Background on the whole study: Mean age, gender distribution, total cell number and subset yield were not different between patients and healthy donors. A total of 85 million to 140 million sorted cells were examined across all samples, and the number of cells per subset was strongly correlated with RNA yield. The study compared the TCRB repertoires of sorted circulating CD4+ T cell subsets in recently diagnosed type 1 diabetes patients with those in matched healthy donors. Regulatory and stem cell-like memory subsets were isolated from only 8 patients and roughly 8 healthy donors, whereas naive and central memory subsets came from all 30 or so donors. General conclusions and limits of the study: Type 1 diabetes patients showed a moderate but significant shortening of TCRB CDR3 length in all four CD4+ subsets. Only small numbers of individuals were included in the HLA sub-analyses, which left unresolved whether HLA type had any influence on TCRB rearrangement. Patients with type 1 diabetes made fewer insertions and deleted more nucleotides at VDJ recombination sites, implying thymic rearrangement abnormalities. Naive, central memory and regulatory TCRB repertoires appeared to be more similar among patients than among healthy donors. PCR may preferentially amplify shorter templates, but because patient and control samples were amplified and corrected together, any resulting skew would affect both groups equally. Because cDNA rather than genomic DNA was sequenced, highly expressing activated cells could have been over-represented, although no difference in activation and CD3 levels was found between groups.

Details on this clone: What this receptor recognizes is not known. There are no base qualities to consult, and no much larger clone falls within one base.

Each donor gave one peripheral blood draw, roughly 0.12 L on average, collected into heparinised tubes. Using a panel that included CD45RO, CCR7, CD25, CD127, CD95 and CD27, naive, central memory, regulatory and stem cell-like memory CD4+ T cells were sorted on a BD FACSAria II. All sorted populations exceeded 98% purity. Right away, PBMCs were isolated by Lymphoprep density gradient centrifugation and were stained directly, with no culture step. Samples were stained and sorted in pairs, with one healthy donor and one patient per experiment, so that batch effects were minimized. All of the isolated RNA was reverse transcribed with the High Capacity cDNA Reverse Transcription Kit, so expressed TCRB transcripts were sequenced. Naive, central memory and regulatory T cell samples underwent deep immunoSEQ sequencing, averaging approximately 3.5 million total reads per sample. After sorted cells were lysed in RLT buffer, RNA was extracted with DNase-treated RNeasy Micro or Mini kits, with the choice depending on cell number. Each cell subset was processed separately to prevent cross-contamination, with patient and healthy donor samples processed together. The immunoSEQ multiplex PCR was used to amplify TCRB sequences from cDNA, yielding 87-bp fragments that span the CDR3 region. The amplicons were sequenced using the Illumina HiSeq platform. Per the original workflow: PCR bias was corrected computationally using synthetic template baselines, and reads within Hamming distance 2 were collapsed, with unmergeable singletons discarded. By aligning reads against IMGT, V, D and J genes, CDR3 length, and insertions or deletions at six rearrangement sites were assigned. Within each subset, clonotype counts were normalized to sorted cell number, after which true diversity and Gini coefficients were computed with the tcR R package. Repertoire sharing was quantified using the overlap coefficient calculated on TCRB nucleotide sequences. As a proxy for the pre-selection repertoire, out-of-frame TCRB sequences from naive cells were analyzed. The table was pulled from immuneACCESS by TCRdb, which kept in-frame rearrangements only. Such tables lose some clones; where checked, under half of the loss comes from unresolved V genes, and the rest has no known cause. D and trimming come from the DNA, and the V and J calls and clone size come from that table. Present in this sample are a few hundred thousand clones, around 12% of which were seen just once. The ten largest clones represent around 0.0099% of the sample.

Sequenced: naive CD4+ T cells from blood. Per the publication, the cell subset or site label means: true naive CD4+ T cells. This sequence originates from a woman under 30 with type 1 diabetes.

CDR3 reads: CSVGGASGRIGELFF. The base sequence is TGCAGCGTTGGAGGGGCTAGCGGGAGGATCGGGGAGCTGTTTTTT. The rearrangement joined TRBV29-1 to TRBJ2-2, and 11 junctional nucleotides match TRBD2. CDR3 length: 15 amino acids, cysteine to phenylalanine. CDR3 DNA is the only sequence kept; it has 45 bases, read in frame from the first base. V is trimmed back by 4 bases and J by 7 bases, and the junction contains 8 bases that no gene match accounts for. Per the germline V gene, SQVTM is the CDR1 and ANQGSEA is the CDR2.